The entry that follows covers one T cell receptor beta chain sequence. The specificity of this receptor is unknown. Base qualities were left out, and no much larger clone turns up one base away. The immunoSEQ Assay, a bias-controlled multiplex PCR, was used to amplify TCRbeta CDR3 regions from genomic DNA. The study's own analysis went as follows. Nucleated cell counts per sample were estimated from amplification of reference gene primers within the assay. To quantify the absolute abundance of each unique TCRbeta CDR3 rearrangement, sequence reads were collapsed and filtered. For each sample, productive Simpson clonality was calculated by taking the square root of Simpson's diversity index across productive rearrangements. The table comes from immuneACCESS by way of TCRdb, which keeps in-frame sequences with V and J called. Part of the clones is missing from these tables; in studies checked, under half for an unresolved V gene and the rest for unknown reasons. The V and J calls and the clone size are those of that table, but D and trimming were determined from the DNA. The sample yields about 280,000 clones; roughly 90% were counted once. The top ten constitute around 2.8% of the sample.

Participants in the prospective study were enrolled through a virtual design, were aged about 18 to 90 years, and lived in 24 United States geographic areas. To assign participants to cohorts, the prospective study relied on clinical history that participants themselves reported in a screening survey and a study questionnaire. Exposed participants had been in contact, within 2 weeks of entering the study, with a person who had a PCR-confirmed or clinician-diagnosed case of COVID-19. Each participant in the prospective study had whole blood, serum and a nasopharyngeal or oropharyngeal swab collected by mobile phlebotomists. Prospective study participants could optionally give additional blood draws and questionnaires over a roughly two-month period. Blood samples from the prospective study were shipped frozen or at room temperature prior to DNA extraction. This sample is drawn from a study of blood T cell repertoires in COVID-19 (dated by TCRdb to 2020 to 2022). About the study as a whole: The collaborator samples originated in the United States, Italy and Spain and spanned the acute and convalescent phases of COVID-19. Subjects who had been exposed to COVID-19, were actively infected with it, or had recovered from it provided the deeply sampled blood TCRbeta repertoires that made up the dataset. Where available, HLA class I and class II types were taken from metadata supplied by the sample provider and were not determined by assay-based typing. Samples came from the ongoing ImmuneRACE study (first 160 participants) plus 1,254 subjects from 6 global collaborators. A freely available public database, intended as a resource for researchers studying the immune response to SARS-CoV-2, is where the repertoires were released. The material from the prospective study consisted of cDNA or gDNA derived from T cells, B-cell-depleted T cells, or PBMCs. Nearly every sample came with metadata listing a de-identified subject ID, COVID-19 status, age in years and sex. Findings and caveats that apply to the study as a whole: The quantity of clinical and demographic metadata differed by source and by participant and was supplied without curation.

This clonotype originated in a man aged 40-49 years who had been exposed to COVID-19. Sequenced material: PBMCs or T cells enriched from blood (not recorded which).

The CDR3 protein sequence reads: CAIPVGAGNTIYF. Read as DNA, the sequence is TGTGCCATCCCTGTTGGGGCAGGAAACACCATATATTTT. The rearrangement combines TRBV7-9 with TRBJ1-3; the D gene is possibly TRBD1, with 5 bases matching. There are 13 amino acids in the CDR3, from cysteine to phenylalanine inclusive. The only DNA kept is the CDR3, 39 bases in frame from the first base. As encoded in the germline V gene (reference sequence), CDR1 is SEHNR while CDR2 is FQNEAQ. V is reduced by 10 bases and J by 4 bases, leaving a spacing of 14 bases between them.